These 31 T cell receptor beta chains were sequenced from one sample in a study of T cells after yellow fever vaccination. TCRdb re-analysed the 5' RACE reads in MiXCR, keeping a single row per CDR3 protein. The sample has a few hundred thousand distinct CDR3 sequences, about 7.8% seen once; the top ten hold approximately 15%. Source: PBMCs, taken 35 to 50 days after the first yellow fever vaccination. These receptors were obtained from a man aged 18 to 29 who received the YFV17D yellow fever vaccine.

This clonotype was seen more than once but under ten times. This chain joins TRBV5-4 and TRBJ2-3; weak D call: TRBD1 (6 bases). With 4 bases removed from V and 14 bases from J, the gap between germline ends came to 23 bases. Germline CDR1 and CDR2: SGHNT and YYREEE (reference sequence). The CDR3 contains 14 residues. Written as DNA, the CDR3 is TGTGCCAGCAGCCTGACGTCAGACAGGTCAACGGGGTATTTT. Translation: CASSLTSDRSTGYF.

V usage is TRBV19 and J usage is TRBJ2-1; D ambiguous. The length of the CDR3 is 16 residues. Germline CDR1 reads LNHDA; CDR2 reads SQIVND (reference sequence). The V end was cut by 7 bases, the J end by 1 base, with 17 bases between. The CDR3, as DNA: TGTGCCAGTAAGGCCCAAATAAGGCAGTCCTACAATGAGCAGTTCTTC. Its translation: CASKAQIRQSYNEQFF.

This clonotype was counted ten times or more. This sequence joins TRBV2 and TRBJ2-7; D possibly matches TRBD1 or TRBD2 (6 bases each). The CDR3 sequence is 12 residues long. Per germline, CDR1 SNHLY and CDR2 FYNNEI. V lost 3 bases to trimming and J lost 10 bases, with 13 bases between them. The DNA of the CDR3 is TGTGCCAGCAGTGACCACAGGGAGGTCCAGTACTTC. Translation: CASSDHREVQYF. Full variable domain (rest looked up from reference TRBV2 and TRBJ2-7): EPEVTQTPSHQVTQMGQEVILRCVPISNHLYFYWYRQILGQKVEFLVSFYNNEISEKSEIFDDQFSVERPDGSNFTLKIRSTKLEDSAMYFCASSDHREVQYFGPGTRLTVT.

The genes are TRBV5-1 and TRBJ2-6; tentatively, D is TRBD2 (5 bases). V lost 0 bases to trimming and J lost 2 bases, with 15 bases between them. The CDR3 length is 18 residues. Per the germline V gene, CDR1 is SGHRS and CDR2 is YFSETQ. The DNA of the CDR3 is TGCGCCAGCAGCTTGGAGGCCGGAGGAGTTGCTGGGGCCAACGTCCTGACTTTC. Protein product: CASSLEAGGVAGANVLTF.

This chain connects TRBV5-1 to TRBJ1-1, with a possible D match to TRBD1 (5 bases). Trimming cost V 1 base and J 4 bases, with 14 bases left between them. Germline values: CDR1 SGHRS, CDR2 YFSETQ. This CDR3 has 15 amino acids. CDR3 in DNA: TGCGCCAGCAGCTTGTTTCAGGGACCTCGCACTGAAGCTTTCTTT. Encoded protein: CASSLFQGPRTEAFF.

This clonotype has just a few counts. The rearrangement links TRBV7-2 to TRBJ2-5, with 7 bases that match TRBD2. This CDR3 is built from 15 residues. V gave up 1 base and J gave up 5 bases; unmatched junction bases: 7. In germline, CDR1 is SGHTA, CDR2 FQGNSA. CDR3 loop: CASSLGGGGGETQYF. The CDR3 nucleotides are TGTGCCAGCAGCTTAGGTGGGGGGGGTGGGGAGACCCAGTACTTC.

This clonotype has just a few counts. V is TRBV5-1 and J is TRBJ1-3; D perhaps matches TRBD1 (5 bases). The V and J ends lost 1 base and 4 bases respectively, with 15 bases between them. Germline lookup yields CDR1 SGHRS and CDR2 YFSETQ. The CDR3 runs to 16 residues. The CDR3: CASSLTGPSNGNTIYF. CDR3 in DNA: TGCGCCAGCAGCTTGACAGGTCCTTCTAACGGAAACACCATATATTTT.

The chain combines TRBV7-2 with TRBJ1-4; 7 bases are a match to TRBD1. Trimming took 4 bases from V and 4 from J; bases not matched to a gene: 6. This CDR3 region has 15 residues. CDR1 and CDR2 from the germline V gene are SGHTA and FQGNSA. CDR3 amino acids: CASSSQGVDNEKLFF. CDR3 bases: TGTGCCAGCAGCTCCCAGGGGGTGGATAATGAAAAACTGTTTTTT.

In this sample, this clonotype turned up a few times. The chain is built from TRBV27 and TRBJ2-1; 9 bases map to TRBD2. From germline, CDR1 is MNHEY and CDR2 SMNVEV (reference sequence). V dropped 5 bases and J dropped 7; count of bases not matched to a gene: 9. The CDR3 length is 15 residues. The CDR3: CASSALAGVGNEQFF. The CDR3 DNA sequence: TGTGCCAGCAGTGCCTTAGCGGGGGTGGGGAATGAGCAGTTCTTC.

This clonotype came up many times. The rearrangement joins TRBV20-1 to TRBJ1-6; TRBD1 matches 7 bases. After removal of 4 bases from V and 13 bases from J, the junction contained 10 bases not matched to a gene. The germline V gene has CDR1 DFQATT and CDR2 SNEGSKA (reference sequence). The CDR3 totals 13 residues. This chain's CDR3 is CSATDRDPGPLHF. CDR3 DNA sequence: TGCAGTGCTACCGACAGGGACCCTGGGCCCCTCCACTTT.

This clonotype was picked up a small number of times. The rearrangement joins TRBV13 to TRBJ2-7, with TRBD2 matching over 7 bases. The germline CDR1 and CDR2 sequences are PRHDT and FYEKMQ (reference sequence). The CDR3 totals 19 residues. V shed 0 bases and J 4 bases; nucleotides not matched to a gene: 18. The CDR3 DNA is TGTGCCAGCAGCTTAGGCCCTTCCCGGGGGAGGGGTAGATTTTACGAGCAGTACTTC. Translating gives CASSLGPSRGRGRFYEQYF.

V gene TRBV7-3 combines with J gene TRBJ2-3; possibly TRBD2 for D (7 bases). Germline values: CDR1 SGHTA, CDR2 FQGTGA. The CDR3 totals 15 residues. V was trimmed by 6 bases and J by 0 bases, leaving 13 bases between them. In nucleotides, the CDR3 is TGTGCCAGCAGTCGGGGGGCGAGGAGCACAGATACGCAGTATTTT. This codes for CASSRGARSTDTQYF.

This chain links TRBV10-3 with TRBJ2-6, with 7 bases that match TRBD1. V was pared by 8 bases and J by 1 base, with 2 bases of the junction left unmatched. The length of the CDR3 is 14 residues. In germline, CDR1 is ENHRY, CDR2 SYGVKD. The CDR3 nucleotides are TGTGCCATCCAACAGGGGTCTGGGGCCAACGTCCTGACTTTC. The encoded protein is CAIQQGSGANVLTF.

This chain links TRBV4-3 with TRBJ2-2; 9 nucleotides align to TRBD1. Trimming cost V 0 bases and J 14 bases; bases outside gene matches: 7. Germline CDR1 is LGHNA and CDR2 is YSLEER. The CDR3 sequence is 14 residues long. For the CDR3, the DNA is TGCGCCAGCAGCCAAGATGTCGGGACAGGGAGTCTGTTTTTT. Amino acids: CASSQDVGTGSLFF.

This clonotype was detected only a few times. The genes are TRBV29-1 and TRBJ2-7, with 7 bases lining up with TRBD2. CDR1 is SQVTM, CDR2 ANQGSEA, per germline. J lost 3 bases, V lost 6 bases, and 11 bases had no gene match. The CDR3 contains 14 residues. DNA for the CDR3: TGCAGCGTCCGGGAGCCGGGGGACTACTACGAGCAGTACTTC. This codes for CSVREPGDYYEQYF.

The gene calls are TRBV28 and TRBJ2-2, with TRBD1 matching over 7 bases. V was pared by 3 bases and J by 4 bases, with 11 bases of the junction left unmatched. Germline-derived CDR1 and CDR2 are MDHEN and SYDVKM. CDR3 length equals 17 residues. CDR3 amino acids: CASSLTVGTAVTGELFF. CDR3 DNA: TGTGCCAGCAGTTTGACGGTCGGGACAGCGGTCACCGGGGAGCTGTTTTTT. Looking up the rest from reference TRBV28 and TRBJ2-2 gives the full variable domain: DVKVTQSSRYLVKRTGEKVFLECVQDMDHENMFWYRQDPGLGLRLIYFSYDVKMKEKGDIPEGYSVSREKKERFSLILESASTNQTSMYLCASSLTVGTAVTGELFFGEGSRLTVL.

The rearrangement joins TRBV7-2 to TRBJ2-1; 7 nucleotides line up with TRBD1. The germline V gene encodes CDR1 SGHTA and CDR2 FQGNSA. V trimming: 5 bases; J trimming: 8 bases; junction bases outside the gene matches: 15. The CDR3 runs 16 residues. The CDR3 reads CASSLDRAVFVDEQFF. CDR3 DNA sequence: TGTGCCAGCAGCCTAGACAGGGCGGTGTTCGTTGATGAGCAGTTCTTC.

The rearrangement links TRBV24-1 to TRBJ2-1; TRBD2 matches at 11 bases. The germline V gene encodes CDR1 KGHDR and CDR2 SFDVKD. The V and J ends lost 2 bases and 9 bases, in that order; junction bases with no gene match: 11. The CDR3 runs to 17 residues. The CDR3 sequence is CATSDSDGTSGTTEQFF. The CDR3 DNA sequence: TGTGCCACCAGTGATTCCGACGGGACTAGCGGTACAACTGAGCAGTTCTTC.

The sample holds a few counts of this clonotype. V and J are TRBV3-1 and TRBJ2-7; the D call may be TRBD1 or TRBD2 (5 bases each). This CDR3 is 13 amino acids long. Trimming pared 2 bases from V and 2 bases from J, leaving 7 bases between. Germline V gene sequence: CDR1 LGHDT, CDR2 YNNKEL (reference sequence). The CDR3 loop is CASSQQGAYEQYV. The CDR3 bases are TGTGCCAGCAGCCAACAGGGAGCCTACGAGCAGTACGTC.

The gene calls are TRBV13 and TRBJ1-4; 8 bases agree with TRBD1. V lost 3 bases and J lost 6; bases outside the gene matches: 9. CDR1 is PRHDT, CDR2 FYEKMQ, per germline (reference sequence). This CDR3 comprises 16 residues. CDR3 amino acids: CASSFTGGADDEKLFF. CDR3 sequence (DNA): TGTGCCAGCAGCTTCACAGGGGGAGCAGACGATGAAAAACTGTTTTTT.

The V gene is TRBV7-2, the J gene TRBJ2-1; D uncertain. Germline V gene sequence: CDR1 SGHTA, CDR2 FQGNSA. V lost 2 bases and J lost 5, with 7 bases in between. The CDR3 loop spans 13 amino acids. Here the CDR3 reads CASSLMVHNEQFF. CDR3 bases: TGTGCCAGCAGCTTAATGGTCCACAATGAGCAGTTCTTC.

In this sample, this clonotype turned up many times. V is TRBV28 and J is TRBJ1-2; D is unresolved. Germline V lookup: CDR1 MDHEN, CDR2 SYDVKM. This CDR3 region has 11 residues. V dropped 4 bases and J dropped 8 bases, with 8 bases sitting between them. The CDR3: CASSSPRGYTF. CDR3 bases: TGTGCCAGCAGTTCCCCCAGGGGCTACACCTTC.

The chain combines TRBV5-6 with TRBJ2-7; tentative D call: TRBD1 (6 bases). V lost 0 bases to trimming and J lost 3 bases, with 13 bases between them. The CDR3 covers 15 residues. Germline-derived CDR1 and CDR2 are SGHDT and YYEEEE. CDR3 in DNA: TGTGCCAGCAGCTTGGGGGGACAAGGAGGCTACGAGCAGTACTTC. It specifies CASSLGGQGGYEQYF.

This clonotype was seen ten or more times. The chain employs TRBV5-1 and TRBJ2-7; 8 bases match TRBD1. With 0 bases clipped from V and 0 bases from J, the junction kept 5 bases outside the gene matches. CDR1 is SGHRS and CDR2 is YFSETQ in the germline V gene. The CDR3 has 16 residues. The CDR3 DNA reads TGCGCCAGCAGCTTGGTAGCAGGGGGCGTCTCCTACGAGCAGTACTTC. Translation gives CASSLVAGGVSYEQYF.

The gene calls are TRBV10-3 and TRBJ2-7; possibly TRBD1 for D (5 bases). The germline V gene has CDR1 ENHRY and CDR2 SYGVKD. The germline V and J ends were trimmed by 0 bases and 6 bases, with 12 bases remaining between them. CDR3 length: 14 residues. CDR3 residues: CAISESGVVGEQYV. DNA for the CDR3: TGTGCCATCAGTGAGTCAGGGGTAGTAGGCGAGCAGTACGTC.

This chain joins TRBV12-3 or TRBV12-4 and TRBJ2-1; D is unclear. V lost 4 bases to trimming and J lost 9 bases, with 13 bases between them. The CDR3 has 13 residues. CDR3 sequence reads: CASSYSTFPEQFF. Here the CDR3 DNA reads TGTGCCAGCAGTTACAGCACCTTCCCTGAGCAGTTCTTC.

There are a few counts of this clonotype. V is TRBV20-1 and J is TRBJ2-2, with TRBD2 matching 8 bases. Germline V gives CDR1 DFQATT, CDR2 SNEGSKA (reference sequence). The V segment lost 6 bases and the J segment 5 bases; nucleotides outside the gene matches: 17. This CDR3 is 17 amino acids long. The CDR3 loop is CSAPTTHRGGSTGELFF. For the CDR3, the DNA is TGCAGTGCACCGACTACCCATCGCGGGGGGTCTACCGGGGAGCTGTTTTTT.

At least ten counts were recorded for this clonotype. V usage is TRBV20-1 and J usage is TRBJ2-3; unclear D gene. CDR1 is DFQATT and CDR2 is SNEGSKA in the germline V gene (reference sequence). V gave up 2 bases and J gave up 0 bases, with 9 bases separating them. The CDR3 contains 14 residues. Here the CDR3 DNA reads TGCAGTGCTAGAAACCGCGGTAGCACAGATACGCAGTATTTT. It yields the protein CSARNRGSTDTQYF.

In its sample, this clonotype was seen a few times. The gene calls are TRBV20-1 and TRBJ2-7, with a weak D call TRBD2 (6 bases). The V end lost 3 bases, the J end lost 6 bases, and 18 bases lay between the germline ends. The CDR3 loop spans 14 amino acids. CDR1 DFQATT and CDR2 SNEGSKA come from the germline V gene (reference sequence). The CDR3 reads CSASPGLGGGEQYF. For the CDR3, the DNA is TGCAGTGCTAGCCCGGGACTGGGAGGAGGCGAGCAGTACTTC.

This chain connects TRBV19 to TRBJ1-6; the D gene is possibly TRBD1 (5 bases). V was cut by 5 bases and J by 7 bases, with 9 bases left in between. The germline gives CDR1 LNHDA, CDR2 SQIVND (reference sequence). CDR3 length equals 13 residues. The CDR3 DNA is TGTGCCAGTAGTGAGGGGAAAAATTCACCCCTCCACTTT. This codes for CASSEGKNSPLHF.

On this clonotype: A junction end diverges from the germline sequence, so it may reflect a read error. The rearrangement links TRBV20-1 to TRBJ2-1; 11 bases are shared with TRBD2. CDR1 DFQATT and CDR2 SNEGSKA come from the germline V gene (reference sequence). The CDR3 consists of 18 residues. The CDR3 here is CCALPRGVAGGSYNEQFF. In nucleotides, the CDR3 is TGCTGTGCCCTCCCTCGGGGGGTAGCGGGGGGGTCCTACAATGAGCAGTTCTTC.